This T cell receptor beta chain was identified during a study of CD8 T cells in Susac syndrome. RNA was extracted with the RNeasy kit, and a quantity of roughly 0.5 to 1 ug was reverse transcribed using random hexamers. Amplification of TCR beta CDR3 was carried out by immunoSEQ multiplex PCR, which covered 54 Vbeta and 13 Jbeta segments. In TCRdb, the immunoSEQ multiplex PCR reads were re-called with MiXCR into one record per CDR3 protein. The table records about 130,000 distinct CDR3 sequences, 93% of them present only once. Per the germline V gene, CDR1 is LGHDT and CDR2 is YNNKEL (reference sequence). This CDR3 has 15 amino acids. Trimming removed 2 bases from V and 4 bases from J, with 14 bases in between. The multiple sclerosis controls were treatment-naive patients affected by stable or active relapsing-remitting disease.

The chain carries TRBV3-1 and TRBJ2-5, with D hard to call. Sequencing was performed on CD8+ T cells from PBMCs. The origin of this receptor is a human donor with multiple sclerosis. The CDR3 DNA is TGTGCCAGCAGCCAACTTTCGGCCCGGCGAGAGACCCAGTACTTC. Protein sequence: CASSQLSARRETQYF.